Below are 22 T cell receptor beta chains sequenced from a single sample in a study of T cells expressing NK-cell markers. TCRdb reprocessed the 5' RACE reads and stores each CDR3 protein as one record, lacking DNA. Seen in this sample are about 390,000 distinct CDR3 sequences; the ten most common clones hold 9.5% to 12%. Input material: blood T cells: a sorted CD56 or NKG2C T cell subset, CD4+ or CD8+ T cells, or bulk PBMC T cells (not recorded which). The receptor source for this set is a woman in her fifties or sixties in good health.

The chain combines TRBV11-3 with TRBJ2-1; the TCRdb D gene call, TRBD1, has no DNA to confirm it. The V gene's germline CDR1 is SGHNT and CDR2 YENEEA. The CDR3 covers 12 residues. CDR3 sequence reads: CASSARDFEQFF.

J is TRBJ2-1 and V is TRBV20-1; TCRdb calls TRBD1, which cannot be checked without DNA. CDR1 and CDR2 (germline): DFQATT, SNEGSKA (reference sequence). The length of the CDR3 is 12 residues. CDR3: CSGRGWDNEQFF.

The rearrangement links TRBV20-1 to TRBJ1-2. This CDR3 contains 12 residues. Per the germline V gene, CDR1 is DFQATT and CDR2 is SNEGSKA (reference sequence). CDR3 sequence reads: CSARHRSYGYTF.

The chain's CDR3 is CASSPGPGFPGELFF. This sequence joins TRBV7-9 and TRBJ2-2. This CDR3 has 15 amino acids. The germline V gene has CDR1 SEHNR and CDR2 FQNEAQ (reference sequence).

The CDR3: CASSKREPEETQYF. This rearrangement joins TRBV21-1 to TRBJ2-5. TRBV21-1 is an annotated pseudogene. The CDR3 runs 14 residues.

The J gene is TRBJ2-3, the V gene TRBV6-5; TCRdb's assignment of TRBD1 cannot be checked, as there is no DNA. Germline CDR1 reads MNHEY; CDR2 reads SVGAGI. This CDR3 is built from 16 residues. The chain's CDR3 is CASSFNPVATGDTQYF.

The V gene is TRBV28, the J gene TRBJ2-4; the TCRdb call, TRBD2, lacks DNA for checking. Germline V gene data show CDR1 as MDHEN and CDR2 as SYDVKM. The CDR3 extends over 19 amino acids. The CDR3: CASSLVGTSGSPTKNIQYF.

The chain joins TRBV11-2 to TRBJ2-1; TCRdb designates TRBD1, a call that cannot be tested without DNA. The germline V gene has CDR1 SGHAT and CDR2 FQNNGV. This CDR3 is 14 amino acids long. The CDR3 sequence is CASSKVTGFHEQFF.

Here the CDR3 reads CASSLIRGEGSPLHF. The gene calls are TRBV5-1 and TRBJ1-6. CDR3 length: 15 amino acids. Germline CDR1 reads SGHRS; CDR2 reads YFSETQ.

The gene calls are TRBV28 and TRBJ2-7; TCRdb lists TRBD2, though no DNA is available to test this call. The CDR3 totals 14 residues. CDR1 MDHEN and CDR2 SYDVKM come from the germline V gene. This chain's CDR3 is CASSFGGRVHEQYF.

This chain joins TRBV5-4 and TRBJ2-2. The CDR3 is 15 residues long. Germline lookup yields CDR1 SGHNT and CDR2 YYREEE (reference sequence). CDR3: CASSPGRMNTGELFF.

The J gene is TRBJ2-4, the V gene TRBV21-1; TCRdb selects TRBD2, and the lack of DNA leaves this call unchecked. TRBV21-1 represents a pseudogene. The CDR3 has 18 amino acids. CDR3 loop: CASSGASGRAVSKNIQYF.

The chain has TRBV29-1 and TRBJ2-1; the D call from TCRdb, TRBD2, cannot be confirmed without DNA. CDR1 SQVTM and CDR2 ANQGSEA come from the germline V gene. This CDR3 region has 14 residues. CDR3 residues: CSGLAGVQGNEQFF.

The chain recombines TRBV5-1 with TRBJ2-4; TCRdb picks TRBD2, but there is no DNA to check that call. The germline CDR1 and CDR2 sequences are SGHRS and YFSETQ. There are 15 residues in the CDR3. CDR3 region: CASSLDGPGLDIQYF.

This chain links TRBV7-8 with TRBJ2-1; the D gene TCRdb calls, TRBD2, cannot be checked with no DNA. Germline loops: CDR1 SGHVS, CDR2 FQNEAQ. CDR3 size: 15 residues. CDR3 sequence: CASSLETGVGNEQFF.

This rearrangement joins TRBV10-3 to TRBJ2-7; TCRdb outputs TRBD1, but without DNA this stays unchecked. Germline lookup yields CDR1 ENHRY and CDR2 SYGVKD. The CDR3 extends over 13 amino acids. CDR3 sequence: CAISENRDAEQYF.

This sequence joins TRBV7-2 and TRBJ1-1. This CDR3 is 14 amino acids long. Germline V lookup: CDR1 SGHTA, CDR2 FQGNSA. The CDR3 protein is CASSSVGELAEAFF.

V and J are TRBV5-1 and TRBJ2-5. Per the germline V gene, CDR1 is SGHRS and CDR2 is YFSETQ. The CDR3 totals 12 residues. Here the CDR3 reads CASTRNQETQYF.

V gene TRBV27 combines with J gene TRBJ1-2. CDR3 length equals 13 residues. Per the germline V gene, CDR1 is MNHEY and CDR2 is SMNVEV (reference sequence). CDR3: CASRFRSGGGYTF.

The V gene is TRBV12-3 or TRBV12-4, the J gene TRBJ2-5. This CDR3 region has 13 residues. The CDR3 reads CASSSHSPETQYF.

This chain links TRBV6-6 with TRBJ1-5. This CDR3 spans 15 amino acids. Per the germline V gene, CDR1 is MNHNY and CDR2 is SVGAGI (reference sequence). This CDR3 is CASSYSGGPNQPQHF.

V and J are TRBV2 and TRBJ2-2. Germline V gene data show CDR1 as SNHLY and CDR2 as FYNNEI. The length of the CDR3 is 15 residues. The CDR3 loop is CASSEQNTNTGELFF.